The sequence of this TCR beta chain was determined in a study of T cell repertoires in cytomegalovirus infection. Each CDR3 protein is one row after TCRdb ran MiXCR on the reads. The sample records under 200,000 distinct CDR3 sequences, roughly 9% being singletons. This clonotype was observed many times. Antigen specificity is unknown. Points from the study as a whole: CMV carriers having the relevant HLA were flagged by cumulative public TCR beta family frequency. In two of eight donors, the top clonotype was HLA-C-restricted CMV-specific.

The CDR3 contains 15 residues. Germline CDR1 SGHNT, CDR2 YYREEE (reference sequence). The trim removed 2 bases at V and 6 bases at J, leaving 6 bases unmatched. Sequencing was done on a sample of PBMCs. The sequence came from a human donor in good health (CMV status not recorded). Some clones in this sample may be carry-over from other donors' samples. The genes are TRBV5-4 and TRBJ2-1, with 9 bases that match TRBD2. CDR3: CASSFSAGGINEQFF. DNA of the CDR3: TGTGCCAGCAGCTTTTCAGCGGGAGGTATCAATGAGCAGTTCTTC.